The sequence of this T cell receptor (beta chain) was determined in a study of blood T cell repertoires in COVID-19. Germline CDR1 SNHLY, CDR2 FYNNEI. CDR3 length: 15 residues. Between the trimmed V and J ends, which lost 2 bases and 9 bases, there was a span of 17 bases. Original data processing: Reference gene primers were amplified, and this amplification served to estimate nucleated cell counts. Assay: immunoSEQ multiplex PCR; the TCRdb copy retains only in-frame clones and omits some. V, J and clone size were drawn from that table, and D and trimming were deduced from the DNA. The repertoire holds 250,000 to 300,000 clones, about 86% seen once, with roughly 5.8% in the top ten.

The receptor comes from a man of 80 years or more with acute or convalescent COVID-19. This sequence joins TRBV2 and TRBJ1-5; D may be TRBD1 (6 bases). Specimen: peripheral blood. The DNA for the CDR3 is TGTGCCAGCAGTGAAATGGGCAGGGGCTTGCGGCCCCAGCATTTT. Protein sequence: CASSEMGRGLRPQHF.